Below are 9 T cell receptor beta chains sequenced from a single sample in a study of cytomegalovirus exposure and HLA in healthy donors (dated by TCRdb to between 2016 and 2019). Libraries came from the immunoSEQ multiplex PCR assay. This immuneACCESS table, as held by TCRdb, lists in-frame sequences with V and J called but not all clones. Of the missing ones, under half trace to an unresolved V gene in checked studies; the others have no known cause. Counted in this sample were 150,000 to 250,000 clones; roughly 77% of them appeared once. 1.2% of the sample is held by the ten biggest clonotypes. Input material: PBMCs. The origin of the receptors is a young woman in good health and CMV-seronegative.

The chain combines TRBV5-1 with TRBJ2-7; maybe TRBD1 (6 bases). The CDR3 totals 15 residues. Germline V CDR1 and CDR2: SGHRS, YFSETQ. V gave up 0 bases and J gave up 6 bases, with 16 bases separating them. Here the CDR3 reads CASSLARGRGAEQYF. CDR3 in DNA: TGCGCCAGCAGCTTGGCCAGGGGCAGGGGCGCCGAGCAGTACTTC.

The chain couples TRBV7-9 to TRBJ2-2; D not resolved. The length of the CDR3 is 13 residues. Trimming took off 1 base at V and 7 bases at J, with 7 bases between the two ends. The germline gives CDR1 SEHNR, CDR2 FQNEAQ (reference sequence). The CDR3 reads CASSLVAVGELFF. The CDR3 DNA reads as TGTGCCAGCAGCTTAGTGGCGGTCGGGGAGCTGTTTTTT.

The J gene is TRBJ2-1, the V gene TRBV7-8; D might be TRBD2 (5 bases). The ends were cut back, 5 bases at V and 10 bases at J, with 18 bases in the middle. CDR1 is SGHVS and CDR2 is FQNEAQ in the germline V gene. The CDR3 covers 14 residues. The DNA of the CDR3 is TGTGCCAGCAGCCCCGAGGACTCGCTGCGGGAGCAGTTCTTC. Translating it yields CASSPEDSLREQFF.

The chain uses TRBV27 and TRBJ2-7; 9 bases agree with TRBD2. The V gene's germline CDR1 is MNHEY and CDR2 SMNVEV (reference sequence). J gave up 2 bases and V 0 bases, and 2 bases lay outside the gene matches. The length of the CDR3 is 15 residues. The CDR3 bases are TGTGCCAGCAGTTTATCCGGGACTAGCCCCTACGAGCAGTACTTC. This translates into CASSLSGTSPYEQYF.

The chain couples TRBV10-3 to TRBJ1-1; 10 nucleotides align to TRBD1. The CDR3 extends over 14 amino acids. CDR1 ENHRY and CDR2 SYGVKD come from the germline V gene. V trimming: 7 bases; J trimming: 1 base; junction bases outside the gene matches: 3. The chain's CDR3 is CAITRDRGNTEAFF. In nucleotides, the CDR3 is TGTGCCATCACCCGGGACAGGGGGAACACTGAAGCTTTCTTT.

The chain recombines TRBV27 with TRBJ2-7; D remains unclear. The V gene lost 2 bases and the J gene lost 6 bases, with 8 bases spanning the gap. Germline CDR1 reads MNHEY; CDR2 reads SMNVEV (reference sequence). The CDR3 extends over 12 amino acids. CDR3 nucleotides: TGTGCCAGCAGTTTAGTTGGCTCCGAGCAGTACTTC. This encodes CASSLVGSEQYF.

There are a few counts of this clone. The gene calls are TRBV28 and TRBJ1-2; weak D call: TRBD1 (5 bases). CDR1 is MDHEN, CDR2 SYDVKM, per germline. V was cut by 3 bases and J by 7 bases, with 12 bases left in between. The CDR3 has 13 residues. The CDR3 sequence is CASSFLRDFGYTF. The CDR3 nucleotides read TGTGCCAGCAGTTTCCTCAGGGATTTTGGCTACACCTTC.

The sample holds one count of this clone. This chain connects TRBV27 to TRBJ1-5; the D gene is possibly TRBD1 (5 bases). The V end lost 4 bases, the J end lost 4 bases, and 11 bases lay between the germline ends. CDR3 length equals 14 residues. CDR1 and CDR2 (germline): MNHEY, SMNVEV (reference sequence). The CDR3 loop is CASSSTGRNQPQHF. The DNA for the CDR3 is TGTGCCAGCAGTTCCACAGGCCGTAATCAGCCCCAGCATTTT.

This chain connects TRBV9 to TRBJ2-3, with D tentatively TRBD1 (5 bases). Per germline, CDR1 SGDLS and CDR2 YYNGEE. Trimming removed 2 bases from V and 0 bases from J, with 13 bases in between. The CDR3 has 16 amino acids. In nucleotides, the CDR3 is TGTGCCAGCAGCGTCGACAGAGCCACTAGCACAGATACGCAGTATTTT. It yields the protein CASSVDRATSTDTQYF.